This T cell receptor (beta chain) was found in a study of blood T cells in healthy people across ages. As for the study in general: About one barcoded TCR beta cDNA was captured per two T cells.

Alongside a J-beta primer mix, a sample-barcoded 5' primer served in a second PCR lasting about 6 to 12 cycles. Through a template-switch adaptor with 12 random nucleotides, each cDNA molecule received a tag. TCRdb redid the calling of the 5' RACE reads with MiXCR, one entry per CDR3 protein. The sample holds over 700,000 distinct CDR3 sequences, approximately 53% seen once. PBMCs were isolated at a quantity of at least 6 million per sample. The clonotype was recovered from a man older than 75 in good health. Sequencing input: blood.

CDR3 nucleotides: TGTGCCACCAGCAGAGTGGGGCGCGGCAGGGGATCCTACAATGAGCAGTTCTTC. It yields the protein CATSRVGRGRGSYNEQFF. The chain is built from TRBV15 and TRBJ2-1; D is possibly TRBD1 (6 bases). Between the trimmed V and J ends, which lost 1 base and 1 base, there was a span of 17 bases. Germline assignment: CDR1 LNHNV and CDR2 YYDKDF (reference sequence). The CDR3 runs 18 residues.